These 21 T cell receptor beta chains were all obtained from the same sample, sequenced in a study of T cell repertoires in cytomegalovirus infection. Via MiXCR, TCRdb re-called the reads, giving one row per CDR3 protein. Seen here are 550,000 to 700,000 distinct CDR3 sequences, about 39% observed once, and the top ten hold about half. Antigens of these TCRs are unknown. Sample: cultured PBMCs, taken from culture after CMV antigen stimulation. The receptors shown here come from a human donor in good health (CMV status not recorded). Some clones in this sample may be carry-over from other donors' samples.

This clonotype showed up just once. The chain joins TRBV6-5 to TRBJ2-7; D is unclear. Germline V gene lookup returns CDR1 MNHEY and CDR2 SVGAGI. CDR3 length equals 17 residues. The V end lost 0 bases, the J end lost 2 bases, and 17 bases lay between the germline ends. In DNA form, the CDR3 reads TGTGCCAGCAGTTACTCTCTTCGAATAAGCAAACCCTACGAGCAGTACTTC. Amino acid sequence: CASSYSLRISKPYEQYF.

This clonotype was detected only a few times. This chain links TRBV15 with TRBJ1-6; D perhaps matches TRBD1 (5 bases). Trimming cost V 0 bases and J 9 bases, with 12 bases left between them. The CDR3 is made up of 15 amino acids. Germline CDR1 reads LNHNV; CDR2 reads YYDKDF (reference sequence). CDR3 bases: TGTGCCACCAGCAGAGATACGGGACGGCGTTCACCCCTCCACTTT. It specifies CATSRDTGRRSPLHF. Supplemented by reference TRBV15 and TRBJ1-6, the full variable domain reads DAMVIQNPRYQVTQFGKPVTLSCSQTLNHNVMYWYQQKSSQAPKLLFHYYDKDFNNEADTPDNFQSRRPNTSFCFLDIRSPGLGDTAMYLCATSRDTGRRSPLHFGNGTRLTVT.

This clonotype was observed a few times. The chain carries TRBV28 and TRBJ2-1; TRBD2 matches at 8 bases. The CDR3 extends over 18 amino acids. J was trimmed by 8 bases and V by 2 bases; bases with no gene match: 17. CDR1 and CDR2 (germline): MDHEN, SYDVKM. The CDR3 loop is CASSLSPTGGLAFDEQFF. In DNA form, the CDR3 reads TGTGCCAGCAGTTTAAGCCCAACGGGGGGGCTGGCGTTCGATGAGCAGTTCTTC.

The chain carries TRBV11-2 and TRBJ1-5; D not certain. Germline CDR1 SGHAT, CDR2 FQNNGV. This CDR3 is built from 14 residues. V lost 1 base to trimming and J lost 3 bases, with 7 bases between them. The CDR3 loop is CASSLVGNNQPQHF. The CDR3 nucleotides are TGTGCCAGCAGCTTAGTTGGGAACAATCAGCCCCAGCATTTT.

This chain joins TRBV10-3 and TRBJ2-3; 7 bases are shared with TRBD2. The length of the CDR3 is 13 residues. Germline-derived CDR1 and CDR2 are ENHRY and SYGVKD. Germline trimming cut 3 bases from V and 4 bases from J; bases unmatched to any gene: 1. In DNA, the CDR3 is TGTGCCATCAGTGATGGGGGGGCAGATACGCAGTATTTT. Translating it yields CAISDGGADTQYF.

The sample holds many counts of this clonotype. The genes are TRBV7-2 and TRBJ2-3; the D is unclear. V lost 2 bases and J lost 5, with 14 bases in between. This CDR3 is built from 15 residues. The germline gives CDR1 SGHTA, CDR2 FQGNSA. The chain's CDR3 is CASSLYQAKEDTQYF. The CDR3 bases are TGTGCCAGCAGCTTATACCAGGCCAAGGAAGATACGCAGTATTTT.

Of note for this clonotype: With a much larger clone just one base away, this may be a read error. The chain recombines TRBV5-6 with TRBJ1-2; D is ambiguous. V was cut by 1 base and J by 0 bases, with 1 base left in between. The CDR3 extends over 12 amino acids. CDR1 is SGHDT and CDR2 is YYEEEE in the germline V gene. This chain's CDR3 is CASSLPNYGYTF. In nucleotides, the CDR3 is TGTGCCAGCAGCTTGCCTAACTATGGCTACACCTTC.

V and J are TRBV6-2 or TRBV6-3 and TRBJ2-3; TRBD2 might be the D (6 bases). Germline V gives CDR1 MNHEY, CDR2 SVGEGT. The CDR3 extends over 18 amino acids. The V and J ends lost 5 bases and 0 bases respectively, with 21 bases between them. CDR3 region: CASSLRAPGSGSTDTQYF. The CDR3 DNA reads TGTGCCAGCAGTCTCCGTGCTCCGGGCAGCGGGAGCACAGATACGCAGTATTTT.

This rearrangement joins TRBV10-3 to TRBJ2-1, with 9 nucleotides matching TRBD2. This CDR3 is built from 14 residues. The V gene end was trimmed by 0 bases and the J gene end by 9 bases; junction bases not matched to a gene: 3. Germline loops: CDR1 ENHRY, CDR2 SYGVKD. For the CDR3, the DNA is TGTGCCATCAGTGAGTCGGTAGCGGGAGTTGAGCAGTTCTTC. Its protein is CAISESVAGVEQFF.

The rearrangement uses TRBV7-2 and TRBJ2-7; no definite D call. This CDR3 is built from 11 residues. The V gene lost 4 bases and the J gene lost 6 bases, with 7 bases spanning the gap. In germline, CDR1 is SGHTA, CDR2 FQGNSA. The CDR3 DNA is TGTGCCAGCAGCTCCGGTAGCGAGCAGTACTTC. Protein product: CASSSGSEQYF.

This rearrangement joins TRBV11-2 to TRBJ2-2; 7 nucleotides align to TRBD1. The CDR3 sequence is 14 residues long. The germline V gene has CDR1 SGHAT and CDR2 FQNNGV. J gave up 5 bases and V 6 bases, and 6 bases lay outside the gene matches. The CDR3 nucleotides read TGTGCCAGCAGACGAGGGGGCGGTACCGGGGAGCTGTTTTTT. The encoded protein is CASRRGGGTGELFF. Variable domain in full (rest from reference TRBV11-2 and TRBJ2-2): EAGVAQSPRYKIIEKRQSVAFWCNPISGHATLYWYQQILGQGPKLLIQFQNNGVVDDSQLPKDRFSAERLKGVDSTLKIQPAKLEDSAVYLCASRRGGGTGELFFGEGSRLTVL.

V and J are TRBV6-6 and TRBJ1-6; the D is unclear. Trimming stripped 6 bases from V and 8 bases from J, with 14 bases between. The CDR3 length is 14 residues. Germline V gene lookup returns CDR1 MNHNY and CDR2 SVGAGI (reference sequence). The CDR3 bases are TGTGCCAGCAGGTCCATTTTAGGAGATTCACCCCTCCACTTT. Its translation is CASRSILGDSPLHF.

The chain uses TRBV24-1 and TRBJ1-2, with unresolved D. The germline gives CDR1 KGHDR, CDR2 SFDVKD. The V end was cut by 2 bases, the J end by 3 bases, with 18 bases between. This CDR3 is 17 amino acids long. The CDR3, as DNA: TGTGCCACCAGTGATTCCTCGGGAGCCCGGTCGGACTATGGCTACACCTTC. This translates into CATSDSSGARSDYGYTF.

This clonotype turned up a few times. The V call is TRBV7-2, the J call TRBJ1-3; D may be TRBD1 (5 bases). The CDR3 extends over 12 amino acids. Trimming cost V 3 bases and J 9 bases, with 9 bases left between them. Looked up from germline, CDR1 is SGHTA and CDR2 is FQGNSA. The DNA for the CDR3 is TGTGCCAGCAGCTTCGGGGGGGGCACCATATATTTT. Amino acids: CASSFGGGTIYF.

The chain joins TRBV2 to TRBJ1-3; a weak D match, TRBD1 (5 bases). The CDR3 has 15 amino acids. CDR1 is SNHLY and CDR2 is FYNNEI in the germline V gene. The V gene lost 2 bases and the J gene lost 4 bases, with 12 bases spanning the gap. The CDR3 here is CASSEIWGSGNTIYF. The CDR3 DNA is TGTGCCAGCAGTGAAATCTGGGGGTCAGGAAACACCATATATTTT.

CDR3 sequence reads: CASSVDRGGATEAFF. CDR3 DNA sequence: TGTGCCAGCAGCGTGGACAGGGGGGGGGCCACTGAAGCTTTCTTT. The V call is TRBV7-4, the J call TRBJ1-1, with 10 bases that match TRBD1. This CDR3 spans 15 amino acids. Germline V gene sequence: CDR1 SGHVT, CDR2 SQSDAQ. V gave up 5 bases and J gave up 4 bases; unmatched junction bases: 7.

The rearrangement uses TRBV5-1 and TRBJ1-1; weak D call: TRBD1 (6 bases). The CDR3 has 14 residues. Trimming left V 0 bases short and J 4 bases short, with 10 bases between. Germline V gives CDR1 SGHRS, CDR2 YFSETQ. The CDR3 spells CASSLEGVRTEAFF. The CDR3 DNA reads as TGCGCCAGCAGCTTGGAGGGGGTCCGCACTGAAGCTTTCTTT.

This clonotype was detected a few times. As DNA, the CDR3 is TGTGCCAGCAGCCGACAAGGCCAATCCTACGAGCAGTACTTC. Amino acids: CASSRQGQSYEQYF. The chain joins TRBV7-8 to TRBJ2-7; D ambiguous. Germline-derived CDR1 and CDR2 are SGHVS and FQNEAQ. V gave up 5 bases and J gave up 1 base, with 12 bases separating them. The CDR3 is made up of 14 amino acids.

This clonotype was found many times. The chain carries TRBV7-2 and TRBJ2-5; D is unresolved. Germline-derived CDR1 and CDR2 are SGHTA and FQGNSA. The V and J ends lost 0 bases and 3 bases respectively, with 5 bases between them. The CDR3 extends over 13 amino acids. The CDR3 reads CASSLAREETQYF. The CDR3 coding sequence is TGTGCCAGCAGCTTAGCTCGGGAAGAGACCCAGTACTTC.

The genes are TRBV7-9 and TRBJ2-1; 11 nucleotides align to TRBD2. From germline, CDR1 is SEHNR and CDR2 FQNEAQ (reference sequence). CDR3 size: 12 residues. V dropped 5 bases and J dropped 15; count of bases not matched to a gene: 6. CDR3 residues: CASSTSGRVLFF. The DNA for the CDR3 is TGTGCCAGCAGCACTAGCGGGAGAGTGCTGTTCTTC.

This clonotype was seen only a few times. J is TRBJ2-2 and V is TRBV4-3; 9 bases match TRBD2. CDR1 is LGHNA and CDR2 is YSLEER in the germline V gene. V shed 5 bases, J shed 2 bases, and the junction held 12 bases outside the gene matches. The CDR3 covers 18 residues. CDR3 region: CASSGRKGLAGNTGELFF. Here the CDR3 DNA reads TGCGCCAGCAGCGGCCGCAAGGGGCTAGCGGGAAACACCGGGGAGCTGTTTTTT.